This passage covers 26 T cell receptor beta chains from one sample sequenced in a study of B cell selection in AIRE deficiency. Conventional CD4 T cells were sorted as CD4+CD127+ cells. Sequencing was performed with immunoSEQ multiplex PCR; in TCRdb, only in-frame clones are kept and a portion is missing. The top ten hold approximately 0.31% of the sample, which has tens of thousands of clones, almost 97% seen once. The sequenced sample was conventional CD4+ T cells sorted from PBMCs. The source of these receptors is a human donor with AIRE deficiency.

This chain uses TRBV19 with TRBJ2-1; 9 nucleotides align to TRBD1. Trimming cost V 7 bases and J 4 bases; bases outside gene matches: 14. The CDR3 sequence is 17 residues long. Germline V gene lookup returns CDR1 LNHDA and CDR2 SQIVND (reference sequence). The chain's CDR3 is CASKSRDRVKTYNEQFF. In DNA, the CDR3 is TGTGCCAGTAAGTCCCGGGACAGGGTAAAGACTTACAATGAGCAGTTCTTC.

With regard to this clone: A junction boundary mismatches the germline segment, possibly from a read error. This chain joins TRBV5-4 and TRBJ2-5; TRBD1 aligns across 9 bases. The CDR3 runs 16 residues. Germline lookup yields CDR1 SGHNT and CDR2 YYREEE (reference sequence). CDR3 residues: CASSRTLRTGEETQYF. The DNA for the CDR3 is TGCGCCAGCAGCCGAACCTTACGGACAGGGGAAGAGACCCAGTACTTC.

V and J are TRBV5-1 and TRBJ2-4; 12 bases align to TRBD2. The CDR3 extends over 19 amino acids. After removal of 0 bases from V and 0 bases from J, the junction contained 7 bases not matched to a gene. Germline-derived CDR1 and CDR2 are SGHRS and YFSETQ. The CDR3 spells CASSLGSGLAGLAKNIQYF. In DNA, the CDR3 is TGCGCCAGCAGCTTGGGCTCGGGACTAGCGGGCTTAGCCAAAAACATTCAGTACTTC.

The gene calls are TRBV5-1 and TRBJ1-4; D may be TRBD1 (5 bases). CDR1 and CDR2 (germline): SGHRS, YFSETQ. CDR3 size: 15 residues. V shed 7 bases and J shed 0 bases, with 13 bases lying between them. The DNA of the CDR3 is TGCGCCAGCGCTCAGGGCTTCGCAACTAATGAAAAACTGTTTTTT. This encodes CASAQGFATNEKLFF. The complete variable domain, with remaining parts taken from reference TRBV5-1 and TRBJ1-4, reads KAGVTQTPRYLIKTRGQQVTLSCSPISGHRSVSWYQQTPGQGLQFLFEYFSETQRNKGNFPGRFSGRQFSNSRSEMNVSTLELGDSALYLCASAQGFATNEKLFFGSGTQLSVL.

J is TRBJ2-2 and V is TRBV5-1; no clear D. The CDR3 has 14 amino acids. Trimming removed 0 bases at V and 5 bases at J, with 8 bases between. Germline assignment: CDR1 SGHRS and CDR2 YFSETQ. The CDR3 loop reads CASSLDVETGELFF. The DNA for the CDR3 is TGCGCCAGCAGCTTGGATGTGGAAACCGGGGAGCTGTTTTTT.

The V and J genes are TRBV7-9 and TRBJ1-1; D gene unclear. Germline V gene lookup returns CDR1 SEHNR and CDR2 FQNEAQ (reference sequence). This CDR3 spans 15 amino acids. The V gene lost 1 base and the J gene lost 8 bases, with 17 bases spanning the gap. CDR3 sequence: CASSLGGAPLIEAFF. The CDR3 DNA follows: TGTGCCAGCAGCTTAGGGGGAGCCCCCCTAATAGAAGCTTTCTTT.

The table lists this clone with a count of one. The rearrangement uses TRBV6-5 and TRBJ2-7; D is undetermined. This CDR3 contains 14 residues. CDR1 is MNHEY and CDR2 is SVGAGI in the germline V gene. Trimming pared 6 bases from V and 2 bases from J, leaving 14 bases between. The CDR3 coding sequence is TGTGCCAGCAGGCTACAGTTGGCCCCCTACGAGCAGTACTTC. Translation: CASRLQLAPYEQYF.

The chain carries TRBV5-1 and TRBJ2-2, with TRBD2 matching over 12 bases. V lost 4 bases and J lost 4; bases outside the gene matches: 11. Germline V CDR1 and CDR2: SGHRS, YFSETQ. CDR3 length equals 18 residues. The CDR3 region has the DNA TGCGCCAGCAGCAGATTACTAGCGGGAGGAGGGCTCACCGGGGAGCTGTTTTTT. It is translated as CASSRLLAGGGLTGELFF.

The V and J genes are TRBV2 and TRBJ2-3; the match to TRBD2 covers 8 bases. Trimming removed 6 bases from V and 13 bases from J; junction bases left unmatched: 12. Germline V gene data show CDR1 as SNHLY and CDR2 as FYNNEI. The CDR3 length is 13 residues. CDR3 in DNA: TGTGCCAGCAGCCCCCTTTTAGCGGGATCAGAGTATTTT. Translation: CASSPLLAGSEYF.

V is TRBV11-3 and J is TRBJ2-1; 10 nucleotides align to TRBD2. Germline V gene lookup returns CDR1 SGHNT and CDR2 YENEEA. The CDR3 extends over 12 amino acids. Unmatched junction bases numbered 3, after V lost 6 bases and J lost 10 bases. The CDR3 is CASSLGLAEQFF. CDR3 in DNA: TGTGCCAGCAGTCTGGGACTAGCGGAGCAGTTCTTC.

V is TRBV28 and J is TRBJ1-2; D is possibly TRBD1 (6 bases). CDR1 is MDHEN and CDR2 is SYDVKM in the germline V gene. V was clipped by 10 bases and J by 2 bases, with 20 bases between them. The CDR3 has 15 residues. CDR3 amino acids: CANLQGSESNYGYTF. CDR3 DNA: TGTGCCAACTTACAGGGATCGGAGTCCAACTATGGCTACACCTTC.

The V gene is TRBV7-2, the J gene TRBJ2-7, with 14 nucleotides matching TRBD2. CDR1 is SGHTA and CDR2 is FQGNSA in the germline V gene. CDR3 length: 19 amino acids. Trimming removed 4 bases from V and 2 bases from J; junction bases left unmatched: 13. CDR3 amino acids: CASSYISTSGRALAYEQYF. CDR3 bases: TGTGCCAGCAGCTACATATCGACTAGCGGGAGGGCCTTAGCCTACGAGCAGTACTTC.

The DNA of the CDR3 is TGTGCCAGCTCACCGGGGGAGGCCACTGAAGCTTTCTTT. Amino acid sequence: CASSPGEATEAFF. The gene calls are TRBV18 and TRBJ1-1, with D maybe TRBD1 (5 bases). This CDR3 contains 13 residues. V lost 3 bases and J lost 4, with 9 bases in between. The germline CDR1 and CDR2 sequences are KGHSH and LQKENI.

The DNA of the CDR3 is TGTGCCAGCAGCCTACCGGGACAGGGAATCACTGAAGCTTTCTTT. It encodes CASSLPGQGITEAFF. The chain employs TRBV7-6 and TRBJ1-1; 9 positions match TRBD1. With 5 bases clipped from V and 4 bases from J, the junction kept 8 bases outside the gene matches. This CDR3 contains 15 residues. CDR1 is SGHVS, CDR2 FNYEAQ, per germline.

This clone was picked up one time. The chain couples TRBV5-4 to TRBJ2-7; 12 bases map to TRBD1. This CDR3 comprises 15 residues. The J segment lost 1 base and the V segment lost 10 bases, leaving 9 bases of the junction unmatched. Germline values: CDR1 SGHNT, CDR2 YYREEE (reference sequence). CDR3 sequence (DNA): TGTGCCGGGGGGGACAGGGGGCAATATTCCTACGAGCAGTACTTC. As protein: CAGGDRGQYSYEQYF.

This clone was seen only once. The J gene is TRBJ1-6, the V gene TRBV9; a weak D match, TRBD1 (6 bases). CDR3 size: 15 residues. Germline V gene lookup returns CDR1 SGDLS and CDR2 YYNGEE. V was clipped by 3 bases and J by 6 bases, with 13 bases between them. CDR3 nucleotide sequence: TGTGCCAGCAGCGCCTCGGACAGTTTTAATTCACCCCTCCACTTT. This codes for CASSASDSFNSPLHF.

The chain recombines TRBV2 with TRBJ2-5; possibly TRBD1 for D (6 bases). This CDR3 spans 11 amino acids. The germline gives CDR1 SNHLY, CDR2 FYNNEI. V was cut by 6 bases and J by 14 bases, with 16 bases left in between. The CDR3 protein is CASSLTGWGYF. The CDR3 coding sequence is TGTGCCAGCAGCCTTACAGGGTGGGGTTACTTC.

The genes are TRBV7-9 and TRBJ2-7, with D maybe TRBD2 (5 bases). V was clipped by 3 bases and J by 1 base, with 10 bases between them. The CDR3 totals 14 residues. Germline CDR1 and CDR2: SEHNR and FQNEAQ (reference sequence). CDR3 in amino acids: CASSLQEVSYEQYF. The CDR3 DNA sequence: TGTGCCAGCAGCTTGCAGGAGGTTTCCTACGAGCAGTACTTC.

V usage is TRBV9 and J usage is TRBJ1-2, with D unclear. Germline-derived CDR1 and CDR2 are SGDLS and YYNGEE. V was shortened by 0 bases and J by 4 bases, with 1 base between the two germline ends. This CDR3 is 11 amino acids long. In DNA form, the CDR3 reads TGTGCCAGCAGCGTAGGCTATGGCTACACCTTC. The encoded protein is CASSVGYGYTF. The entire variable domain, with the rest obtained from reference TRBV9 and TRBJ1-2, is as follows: DSGVTQTPKHLITATGQRVTLRCSPRSGDLSVYWYQQSLDQGLQFLIQYYNGEERAKGNILERFSAQQFPDLHSELNLSSLELGDSALYFCASSVGYGYTFGSGTRLTVV.

The DNA for the CDR3 is TGTGCCAGCAGCGACGGTAGCGGGAGAGTCACCGGGGAGCTGTTTTTT. Protein sequence: CASSDGSGRVTGELFF. J is TRBJ2-2 and V is TRBV5-4; 9 positions match TRBD2. CDR3 length equals 16 residues. Germline-derived CDR1 and CDR2 are SGHNT and YYREEE (reference sequence). V shed 4 bases, J shed 4 bases, and the junction held 8 bases outside the gene matches.

CDR3 residues: CASSPSQGGREDTQYF. The CDR3 DNA sequence: TGTGCCAGCAGCCCCTCCCAGGGGGGGCGGGAAGATACGCAGTATTTT. The rearrangement uses TRBV7-3 and TRBJ2-3, with D possibly being TRBD1 or TRBD2 (7 bases each). Trimming removed 5 bases from V and 5 bases from J, with 20 bases in between. This CDR3 comprises 16 residues. Germline values: CDR1 SGHTA, CDR2 FQGTGA.

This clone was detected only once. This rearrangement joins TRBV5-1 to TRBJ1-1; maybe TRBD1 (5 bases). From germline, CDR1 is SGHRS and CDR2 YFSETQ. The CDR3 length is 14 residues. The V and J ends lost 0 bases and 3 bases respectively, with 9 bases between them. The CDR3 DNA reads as TGCGCCAGCAGCTTGGACAGGTCGGACACTGAAGCTTTCTTT. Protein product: CASSLDRSDTEAFF.

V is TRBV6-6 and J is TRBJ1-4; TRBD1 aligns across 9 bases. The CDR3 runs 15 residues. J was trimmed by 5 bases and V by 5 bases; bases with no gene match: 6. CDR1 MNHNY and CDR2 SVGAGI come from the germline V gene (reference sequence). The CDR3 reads CASSPQGAANEKLFF. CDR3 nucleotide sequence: TGTGCCAGCAGTCCACAGGGGGCAGCAAATGAAAAACTGTTTTTT.

The CDR3 here is CSALQGGTDTQYF. For the CDR3, the DNA is TGCAGCGCTTTACAGGGGGGCACAGATACGCAGTATTTT. The rearrangement joins TRBV29-1 to TRBJ2-3; 8 bases map to TRBD1. Germline loops: CDR1 SQVTM, CDR2 ANQGSEA. The ends lost 7 bases at V and 1 base at J; junction bases unmatched: 4. This CDR3 is 13 amino acids long.

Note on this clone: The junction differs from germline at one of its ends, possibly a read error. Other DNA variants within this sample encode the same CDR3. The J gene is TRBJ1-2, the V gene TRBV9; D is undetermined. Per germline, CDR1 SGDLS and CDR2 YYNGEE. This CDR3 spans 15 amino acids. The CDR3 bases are TGCGCCAGCAGCGTAGGAGGAGTTAAATGGGATGGCTACACCTTC. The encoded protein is CASSVGGVKWDGYTF. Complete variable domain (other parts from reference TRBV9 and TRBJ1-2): DSGVTQTPKHLITATGQRVTLRCSPRSGDLSVYWYQQSLDQGLQFLIQYYNGEERAKGNILERFSAQQFPDLHSELNLSSLELGDSALYFCASSVGGVKWDGYTFGSGTRLTVV.

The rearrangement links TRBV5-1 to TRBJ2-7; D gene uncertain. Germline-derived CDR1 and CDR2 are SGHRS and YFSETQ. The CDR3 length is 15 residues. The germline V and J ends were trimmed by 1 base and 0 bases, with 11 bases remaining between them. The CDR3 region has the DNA TGCGCCAGCAGCTTGTTTGGGGTTAGCTCCTACGAGCAGTACTTC. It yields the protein CASSLFGVSSYEQYF.